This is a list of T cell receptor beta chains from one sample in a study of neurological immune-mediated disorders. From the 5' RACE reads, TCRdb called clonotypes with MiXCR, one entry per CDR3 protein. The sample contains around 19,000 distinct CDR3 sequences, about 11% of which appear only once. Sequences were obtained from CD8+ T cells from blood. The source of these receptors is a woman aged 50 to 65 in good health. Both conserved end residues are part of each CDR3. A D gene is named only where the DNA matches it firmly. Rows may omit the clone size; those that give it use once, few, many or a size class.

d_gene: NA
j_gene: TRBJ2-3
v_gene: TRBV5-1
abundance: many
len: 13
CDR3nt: TGCGCCAGTAATCTGGGGGGCACAGATACGCAGTATTTT
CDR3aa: CASNLGGTDTQYF

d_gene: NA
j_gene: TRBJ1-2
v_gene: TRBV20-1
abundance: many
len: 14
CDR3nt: TGCAGTGCTAGAGATAAGGGGTCCGACTATGGCTACACCTTC
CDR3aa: CSARDKGSDYGYTF

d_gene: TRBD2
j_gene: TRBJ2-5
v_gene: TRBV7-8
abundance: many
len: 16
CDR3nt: TGTGCCAGCAGCTTATCTAGCGGAGCCCCCCCAGAGACCCAGTACTTC
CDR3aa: CASSLSSGAPPETQYF

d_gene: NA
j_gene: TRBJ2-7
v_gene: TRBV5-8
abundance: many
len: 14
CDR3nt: TGTGCCAGCAGCTTGATACAGAGCTCCTACGAGCAGTACTTC
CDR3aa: CASSLIQSSYEQYF

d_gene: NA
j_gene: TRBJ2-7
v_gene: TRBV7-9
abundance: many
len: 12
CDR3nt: TGTGCCAGCAGCTTAGCGGGGGTCGAGCAGTACTTC
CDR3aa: CASSLAGVEQYF

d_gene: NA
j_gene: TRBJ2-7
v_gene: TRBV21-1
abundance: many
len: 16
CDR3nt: TGTGCCAGCAGCAAACCCCCCGTCGGTGTGTCCTACGAGCAGTACTTC
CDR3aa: CASSKPPVGVSYEQYF

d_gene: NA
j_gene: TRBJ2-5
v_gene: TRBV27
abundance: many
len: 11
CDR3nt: TGTGCCAGCAGACAAGAAGAGACCCAGTACTTC
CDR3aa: CASRQEETQYF

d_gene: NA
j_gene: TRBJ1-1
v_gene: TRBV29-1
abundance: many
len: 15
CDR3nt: TGCAGCGTTGAAGGCGGCCGGGGGATTGGTACTGAAGCTTTCTTT
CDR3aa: CSVEGGRGIGTEAFF

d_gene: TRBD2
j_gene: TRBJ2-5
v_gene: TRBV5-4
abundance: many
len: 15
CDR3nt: TGTGCCAGCAGCCGCCGGGACTACCTACAAGAGACCCAGTACTTC
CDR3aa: CASSRRDYLQETQYF

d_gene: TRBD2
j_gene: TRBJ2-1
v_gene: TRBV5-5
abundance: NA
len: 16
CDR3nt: TGTGCCAGCAGCTCCTCGGGACTAGCGATCTACAATGAGCAGTTCTTC
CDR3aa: CASSSSGLAIYNEQFF

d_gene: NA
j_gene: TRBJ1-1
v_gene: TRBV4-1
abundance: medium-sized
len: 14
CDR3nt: TGCGCCAGCAGCCAAGTTGGTCCCGGCACTGAAGCTTTCTTT
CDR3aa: CASSQVGPGTEAFF

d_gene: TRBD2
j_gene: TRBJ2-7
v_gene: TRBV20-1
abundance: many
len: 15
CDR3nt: TGCAGTGCTAGGAGTCCGCTAGCGGGGACCTACGAGCAGTACTTC
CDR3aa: CSARSPLAGTYEQYF

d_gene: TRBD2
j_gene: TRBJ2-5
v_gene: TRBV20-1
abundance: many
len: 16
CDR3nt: TGCAGTGCTTCACGGGAGGGCCTCGGGTTGACGGAGACCCAGTACTTC
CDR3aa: CSASREGLGLTETQYF

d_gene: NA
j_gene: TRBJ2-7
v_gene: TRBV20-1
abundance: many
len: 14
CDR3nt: TGCAGTGCTAGAGGGGTCGGGCAGGGCATCGAGCAGTACTTC
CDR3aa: CSARGVGQGIEQYF

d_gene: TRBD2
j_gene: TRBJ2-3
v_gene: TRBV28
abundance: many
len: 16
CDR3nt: TGTGCCAGCAGTCCCCATAGCGGGAGTACCACAGATACGCAGTATTTT
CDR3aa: CASSPHSGSTTDTQYF

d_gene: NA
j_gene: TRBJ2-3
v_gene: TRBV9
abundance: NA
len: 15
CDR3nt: TGTGCCAGCAGCACCGGGACCAGCCGCACAGATACGCAGTATTTT
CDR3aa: CASSTGTSRTDTQYF

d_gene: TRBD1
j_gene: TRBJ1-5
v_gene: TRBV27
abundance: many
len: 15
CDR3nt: TGTGCCAGCGGTTTTGGGGGACAGGGGGATCAGCCCCAGCATTTT
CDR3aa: CASGFGGQGDQPQHF

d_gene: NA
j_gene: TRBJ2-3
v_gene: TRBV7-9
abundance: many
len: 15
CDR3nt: TGTGCCAGCAGCCCTCTTGCGACCAGCACAGATACGCAGTATTTT
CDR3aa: CASSPLATSTDTQYF

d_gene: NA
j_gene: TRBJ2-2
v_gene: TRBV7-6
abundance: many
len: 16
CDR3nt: TGTGCCAGCAGCTTAGTAGGGAGCGCGAACACCGGGGAGCTGTTTTTT
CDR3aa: CASSLVGSANTGELFF